There are many counts of the clone carrying this T cell receptor (beta chain). Its antigen is unknown. Looked up from germline, CDR1 is SGHAT and CDR2 is FQNNGV. V gave up 0 bases and J gave up 1 base, with 3 bases separating them. There are 14 residues in the CDR3. 5'RACE primed from the constant segment yielded TCR alpha and TCR beta cDNA libraries bearing sample barcodes and UMIs. TCRdb re-called the 5' RACE reads with MiXCR, one entry per CDR3 protein. The table includes 200,000 to 300,000 distinct CDR3 sequences, approximately 16% detected once. The sample belongs to a study of T-cell memory formation after mild COVID-19. Study observations and caveats: Among contracting clones, CD4+ were mainly CM/EM and CD8+ enriched in EMRA. Researchers found some responding clones in pre-infection memory, a sign that cross-reactive memory joined.

Sequencing was performed on PBMCs or a T cell subset sorted from them (not recorded which). This clonotype was obtained from a man aged 18-30 years who had mild COVID-19 (a few samples of this study predate the infection). Cell type and time point are not known. The chain is built from TRBV11-2 and TRBJ2-2; D uncertain. In DNA form, the CDR3 reads TGTGCCAGCAGCTTAGAACAGAACACCGGGGAGCTGTTTTTT. This encodes CASSLEQNTGELFF.